This TCR beta chain emerged from a study of persistence of HIV-infected CD4 T cells. About the study: Two participants gave one leukapheresis sample; others gave up to roughly 180 mL blood repeatedly.

The immunoSEQ assay was version 4, run in survey mode. Assay: immunoSEQ multiplex PCR; the TCRdb copy retains only in-frame clones and omits some. The sample lists approximately 65,000 clones; about 69% were seen once. Cells were stimulated with overlapping HIV-1 Gag 15-mer peptides. CD40L-negative CD69-negative CD45RO-high memory CD4+ T cells were sorted as populations depleted of antigen-responding cells. This CDR3 spans 15 amino acids. The junction had 5 bases not matched to a gene; V was cut back by 6 bases and J by 1 base. CDR1 KGHSH and CDR2 LQKENI come from the germline V gene. Comments on this clone: Its antigen is not known.

This chain joins TRBV18 and TRBJ1-5; 8 bases agree with TRBD1. Material: CD4+ T cells sorted from PBMCs after approximately 18-hour stimulation, obtained from a patient who received antiretroviral therapy. The sequence was collected from an adult man with HIV who was CMV-seropositive. The CDR3: CASSQGANSNQPQHF. In DNA, the CDR3 is TGTGCCAGCTCTCAGGGGGCGAACAGCAATCAGCCCCAGCATTTT.